This T cell receptor (beta chain) was sequenced for a study of blood T cell repertoires in COVID-19. Whole-study context: Both acute and convalescent COVID-19 samples were obtained from the United States, Italy and Spain. T cells, B-cell-depleted T cells, or PBMCs provided the cDNA or gDNA that served as material.

How the authors handled the data: Reference gene primer amplification gave nucleated cell count estimates. Generated by immunoSEQ multiplex PCR, the TCRdb table keeps only in-frame clones and is missing some. Clone size and V and J calls were adopted from that table, with D and trimming inferred from the DNA. This table holds 100,000 to 120,000 clones, more than 80% found once. With 2 bases removed from V and 9 bases from J, the gap between germline ends came to 12 bases. Germline V gives CDR1 SGHRS, CDR2 YFSETQ. The CDR3 covers 14 residues. This chain links TRBV5-1 with TRBJ1-6, with D unclear. This receptor was taken from a woman in her thirties or forties with acute or convalescent COVID-19. Specimen: peripheral blood. This CDR3 is CASSFSLSISPLHF. CDR3 DNA sequence: TGCGCCAGCAGCTTTTCACTGTCTATTTCACCCCTCCACTTT.